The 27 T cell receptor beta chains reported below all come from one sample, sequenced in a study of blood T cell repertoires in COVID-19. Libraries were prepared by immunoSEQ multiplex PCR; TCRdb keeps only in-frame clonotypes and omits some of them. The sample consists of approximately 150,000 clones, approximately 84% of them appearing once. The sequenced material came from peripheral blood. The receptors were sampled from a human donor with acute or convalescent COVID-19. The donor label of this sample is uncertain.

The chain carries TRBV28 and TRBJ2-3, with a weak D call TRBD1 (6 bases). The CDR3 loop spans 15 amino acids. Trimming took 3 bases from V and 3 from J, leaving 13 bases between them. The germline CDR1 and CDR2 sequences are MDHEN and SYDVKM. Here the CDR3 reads CASSFGQGLTDTQYF. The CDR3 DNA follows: TGTGCCAGCAGTTTTGGGCAGGGGCTGACAGATACGCAGTATTTT.

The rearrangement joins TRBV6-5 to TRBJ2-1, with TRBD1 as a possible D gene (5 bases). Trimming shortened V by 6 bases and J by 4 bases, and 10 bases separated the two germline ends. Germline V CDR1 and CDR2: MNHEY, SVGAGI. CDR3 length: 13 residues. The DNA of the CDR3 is TGTGCCAGCAGCCTTGACAGATACAATGAGCAGTTCTTC. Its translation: CASSLDRYNEQFF.

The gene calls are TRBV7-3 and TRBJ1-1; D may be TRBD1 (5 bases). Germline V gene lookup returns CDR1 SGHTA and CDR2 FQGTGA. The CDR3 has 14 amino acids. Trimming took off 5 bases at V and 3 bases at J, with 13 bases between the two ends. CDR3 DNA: TGTGCCAGCAGCCCCTGGGCGGGGCACACTGAAGCTTTCTTT. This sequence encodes CASSPWAGHTEAFF. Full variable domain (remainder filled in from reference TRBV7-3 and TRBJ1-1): GAGVSQTPSNKVTEKGKYVELRCDPISGHTALYWYRQSLGQGPEFLIYFQGTGAADDSGLPNDRFFAVRPEGSVSTLKIQRTERGDSAVYLCASSPWAGHTEAFFGQGTRLTVV.

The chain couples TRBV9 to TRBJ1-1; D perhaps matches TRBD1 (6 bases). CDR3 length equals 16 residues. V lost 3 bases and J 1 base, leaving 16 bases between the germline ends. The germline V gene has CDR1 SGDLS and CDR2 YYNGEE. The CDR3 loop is CASSALTGVTNTEAFF. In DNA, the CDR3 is TGTGCCAGCAGCGCTTTGACAGGCGTTACGAACACTGAAGCTTTCTTT.

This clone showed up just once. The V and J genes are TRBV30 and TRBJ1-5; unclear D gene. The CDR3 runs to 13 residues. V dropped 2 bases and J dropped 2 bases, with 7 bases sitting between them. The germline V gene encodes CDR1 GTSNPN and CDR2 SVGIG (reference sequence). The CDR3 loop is CAWSTQGNQPQHF. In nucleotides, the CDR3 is TGTGCCTGGAGTACCCAGGGCAATCAGCCCCAGCATTTT. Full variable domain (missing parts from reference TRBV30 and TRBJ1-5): SQTIHQWPATLVQPVGSPLSLECTVEGTSNPNLYWYRQAAGRGLQLLFYSVGIGQISSEVPQNLSASRPQDRQFILSSKKLLLSDSGFYLCAWSTQGNQPQHFGDGTRLSIL.

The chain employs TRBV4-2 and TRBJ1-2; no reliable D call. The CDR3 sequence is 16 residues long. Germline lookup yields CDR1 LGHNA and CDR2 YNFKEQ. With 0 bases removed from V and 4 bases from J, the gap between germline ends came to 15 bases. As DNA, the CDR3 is TGTGCCAGCAGCCAAGAAGGAGACTCCCCCCTCTATGGCTACACCTTC. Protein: CASSQEGDSPLYGYTF.

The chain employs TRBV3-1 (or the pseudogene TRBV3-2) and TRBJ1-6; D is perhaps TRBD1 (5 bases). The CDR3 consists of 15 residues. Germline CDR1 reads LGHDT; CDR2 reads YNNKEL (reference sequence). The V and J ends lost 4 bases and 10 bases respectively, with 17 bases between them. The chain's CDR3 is CASSPLKGRESPLHF. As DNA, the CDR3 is TGTGCCAGCAGCCCCCTCAAGGGGCGGGAATCACCCCTCCACTTT.

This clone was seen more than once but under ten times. The CDR3 spells CASSLGQQYEQYF. The DNA for the CDR3 is TGTGCCAGCAGTTTGGGACAGCAATACGAGCAGTACTTC. This sequence joins TRBV27 and TRBJ2-7; TRBD1 agrees at 7 bases. Germline-derived CDR1 and CDR2 are MNHEY and SMNVEV (reference sequence). V gave up 3 bases and J gave up 4 bases; unmatched junction bases: 3. This CDR3 spans 13 amino acids.

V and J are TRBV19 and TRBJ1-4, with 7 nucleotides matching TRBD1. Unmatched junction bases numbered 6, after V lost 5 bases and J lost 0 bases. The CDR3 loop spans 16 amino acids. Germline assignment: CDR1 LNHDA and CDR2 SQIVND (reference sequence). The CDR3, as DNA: TGTGCCAGTAGTCTACGGGACAGAGCAACTAATGAAAAACTGTTTTTT. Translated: CASSLRDRATNEKLFF.

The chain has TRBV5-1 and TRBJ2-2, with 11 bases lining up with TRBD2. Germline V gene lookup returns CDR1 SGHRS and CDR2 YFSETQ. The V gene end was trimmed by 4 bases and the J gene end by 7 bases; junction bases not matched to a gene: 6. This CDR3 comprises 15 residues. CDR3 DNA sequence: TGCGCCAGCAGCGTAGCGGGGGGGCGTGTCGGGGAGCTGTTTTTT. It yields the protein CASSVAGGRVGELFF.

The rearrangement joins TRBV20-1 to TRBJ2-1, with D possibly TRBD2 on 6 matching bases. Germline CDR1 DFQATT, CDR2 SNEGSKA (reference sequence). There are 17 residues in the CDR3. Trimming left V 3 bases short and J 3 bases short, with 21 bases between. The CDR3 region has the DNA TGCAGTGCTAGTTTTTTTGGCGGGAAGAACGACTACAATGAGCAGTTCTTC. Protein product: CSASFFGGKNDYNEQFF.

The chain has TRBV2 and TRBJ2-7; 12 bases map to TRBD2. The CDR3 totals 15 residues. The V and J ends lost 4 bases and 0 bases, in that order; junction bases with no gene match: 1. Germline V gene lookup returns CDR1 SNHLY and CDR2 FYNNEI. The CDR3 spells CASSGTSGASYEQYV. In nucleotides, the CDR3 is TGTGCCAGCAGTGGGACTAGCGGGGCCTCCTACGAGCAGTACGTC.

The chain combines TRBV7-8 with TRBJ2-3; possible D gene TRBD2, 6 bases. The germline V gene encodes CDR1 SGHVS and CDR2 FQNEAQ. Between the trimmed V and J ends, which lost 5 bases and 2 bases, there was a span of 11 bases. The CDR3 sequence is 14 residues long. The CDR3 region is CASSRDFNTDTQYF. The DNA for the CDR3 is TGTGCCAGCAGCAGGGACTTCAACACAGATACGCAGTATTTT. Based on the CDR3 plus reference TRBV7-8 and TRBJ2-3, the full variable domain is GAGVSQSPRYKVAKRGQDVALRCDPISGHVSLFWYQQALGQGPEFLTYFQNEAQLDKSGLPSDRFFAERPEGSVSTLKIQRTQQEDSAVYLCASSRDFNTDTQYFGPGTRLTVL.

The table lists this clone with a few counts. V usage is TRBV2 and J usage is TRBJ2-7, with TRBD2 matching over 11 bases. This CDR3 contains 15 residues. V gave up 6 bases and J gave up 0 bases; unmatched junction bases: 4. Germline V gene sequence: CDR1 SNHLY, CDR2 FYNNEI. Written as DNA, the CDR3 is TGTGCCAGCAGACTTAGCGGGGGGGTCTCCTACGAGCAGTACTTC. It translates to CASRLSGGVSYEQYF.

CDR3: CASSYSGEFTDTQYF. The CDR3, as DNA: TGTGCCAGCAGCTATAGCGGGGAGTTCACAGATACGCAGTATTTT. V usage is TRBV9 and J usage is TRBJ2-3; 8 bases match TRBD2. CDR3 size: 15 residues. Trimming took 4 bases from V and 2 from J; bases not matched to a gene: 6. CDR1 and CDR2 from the germline V gene are SGDLS and YYNGEE.

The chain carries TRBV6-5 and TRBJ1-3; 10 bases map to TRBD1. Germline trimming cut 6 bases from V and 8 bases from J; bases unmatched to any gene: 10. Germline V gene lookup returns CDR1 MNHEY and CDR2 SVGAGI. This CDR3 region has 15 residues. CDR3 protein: CASRRQGAYGDTIYF. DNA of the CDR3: TGTGCCAGCAGAAGACAGGGGGCTTACGGGGACACCATATATTTT.

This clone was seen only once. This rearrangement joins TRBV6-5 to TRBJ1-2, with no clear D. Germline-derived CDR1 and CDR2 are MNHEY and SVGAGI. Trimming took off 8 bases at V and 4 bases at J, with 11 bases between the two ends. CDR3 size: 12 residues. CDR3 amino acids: CASFLRVYGYTF. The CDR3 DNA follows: TGTGCCAGCTTCCTACGGGTCTATGGCTACACCTTC.

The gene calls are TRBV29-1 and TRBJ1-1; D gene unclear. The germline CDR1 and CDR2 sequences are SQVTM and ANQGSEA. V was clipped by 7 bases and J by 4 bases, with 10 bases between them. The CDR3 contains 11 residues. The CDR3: CSAQEGTEAFF. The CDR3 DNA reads TGCAGCGCCCAAGAGGGCACTGAAGCTTTCTTT.

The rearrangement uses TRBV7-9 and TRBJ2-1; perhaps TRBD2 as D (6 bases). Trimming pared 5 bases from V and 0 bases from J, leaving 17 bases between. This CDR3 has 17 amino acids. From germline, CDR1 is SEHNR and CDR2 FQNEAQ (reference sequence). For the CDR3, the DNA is TGTGCCAGCAGCGATAGTCCGGGACTGGACTCCTACAATGAGCAGTTCTTC. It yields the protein CASSDSPGLDSYNEQFF.

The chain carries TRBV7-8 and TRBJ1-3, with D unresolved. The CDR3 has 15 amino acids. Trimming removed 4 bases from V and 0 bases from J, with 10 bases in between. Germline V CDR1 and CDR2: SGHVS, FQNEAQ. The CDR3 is CASSSTVYSGNTIYF. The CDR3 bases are TGTGCCAGCAGCTCTACAGTGTACTCTGGAAACACCATATATTTT.

CDR3 sequence: CATSGDRDGYTF. As DNA, the CDR3 is TGTGCCACCAGTGGGGACAGGGATGGCTACACCTTC. The chain is built from TRBV24-1 and TRBJ1-2; TRBD1 matches 9 bases. Germline V gives CDR1 KGHDR, CDR2 SFDVKD. This CDR3 is built from 12 residues. The V and J ends lost 5 bases and 6 bases, in that order; junction bases with no gene match: 0.

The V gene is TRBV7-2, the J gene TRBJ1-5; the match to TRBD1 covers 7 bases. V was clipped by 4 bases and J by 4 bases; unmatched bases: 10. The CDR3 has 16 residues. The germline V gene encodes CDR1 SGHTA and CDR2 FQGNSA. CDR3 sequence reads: CASSSPDRPRNQPQHF. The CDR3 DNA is TGTGCCAGCAGCTCCCCGGACAGGCCTAGAAATCAGCCCCAGCATTTT.

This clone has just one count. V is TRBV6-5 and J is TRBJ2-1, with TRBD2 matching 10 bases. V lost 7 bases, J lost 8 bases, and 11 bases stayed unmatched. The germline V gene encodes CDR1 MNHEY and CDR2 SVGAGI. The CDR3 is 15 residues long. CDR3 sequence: CASKGSASGSYEQFF. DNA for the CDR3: TGTGCCAGCAAGGGGTCGGCTAGCGGGAGCTATGAGCAGTTCTTC.

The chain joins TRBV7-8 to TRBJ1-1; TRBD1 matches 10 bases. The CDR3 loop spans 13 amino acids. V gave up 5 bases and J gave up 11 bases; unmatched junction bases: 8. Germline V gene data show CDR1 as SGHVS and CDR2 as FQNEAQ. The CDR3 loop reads CASSTTGGLRAFF. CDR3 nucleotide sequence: TGTGCCAGCAGCACGACAGGGGGCCTTCGCGCTTTCTTT.

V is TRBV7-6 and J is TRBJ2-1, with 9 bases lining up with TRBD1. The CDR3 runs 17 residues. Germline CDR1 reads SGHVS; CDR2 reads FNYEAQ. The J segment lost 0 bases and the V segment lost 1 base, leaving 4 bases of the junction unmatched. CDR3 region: CASSLEQGASSYNEQFF. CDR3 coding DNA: TGTGCCAGCAGCTTAGAACAGGGGGCAAGCTCCTACAATGAGCAGTTCTTC.

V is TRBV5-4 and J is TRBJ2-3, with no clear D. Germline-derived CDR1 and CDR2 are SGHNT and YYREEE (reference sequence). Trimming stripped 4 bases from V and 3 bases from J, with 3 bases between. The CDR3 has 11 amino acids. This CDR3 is CASSLTDTQYF. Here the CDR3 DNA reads TGTGCCAGCAGCCTGACAGATACGCAGTATTTT.

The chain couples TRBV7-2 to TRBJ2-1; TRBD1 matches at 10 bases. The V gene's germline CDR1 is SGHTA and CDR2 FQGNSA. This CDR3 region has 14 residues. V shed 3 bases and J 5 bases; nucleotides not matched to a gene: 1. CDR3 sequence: CASSFGTGDNEQFF. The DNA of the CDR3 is TGTGCCAGCAGCTTCGGGACAGGGGACAATGAGCAGTTCTTC.